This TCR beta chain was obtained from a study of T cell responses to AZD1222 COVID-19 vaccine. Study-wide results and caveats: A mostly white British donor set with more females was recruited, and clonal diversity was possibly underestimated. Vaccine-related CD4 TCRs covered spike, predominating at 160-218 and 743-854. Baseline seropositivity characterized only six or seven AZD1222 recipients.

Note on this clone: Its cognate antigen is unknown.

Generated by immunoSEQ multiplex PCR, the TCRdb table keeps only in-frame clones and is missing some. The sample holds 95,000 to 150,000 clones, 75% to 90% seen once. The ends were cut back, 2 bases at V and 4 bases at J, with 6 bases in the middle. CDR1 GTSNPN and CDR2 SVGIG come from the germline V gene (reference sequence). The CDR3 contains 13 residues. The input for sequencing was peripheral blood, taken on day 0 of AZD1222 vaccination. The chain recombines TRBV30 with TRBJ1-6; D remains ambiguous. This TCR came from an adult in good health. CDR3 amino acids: CAWSTGYNSPLHF. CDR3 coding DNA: TGTGCCTGGAGTACGGGGTATAATTCACCCCTCCACTTT.